This section outlines one T cell receptor beta chain sequence together with its context. These data originate in a study of shared clonotypes between healthy human individuals. Germline V gives CDR1 LNHDA, CDR2 SQIVND (reference sequence). V was pared by 4 bases and J by 9 bases, with 13 bases between. This CDR3 has 13 amino acids. Sequencing used immunoSEQ multiplex PCR; TCRdb keeps in-frame clones, though not all of them. The sample carries 850,000 to 1,200,000 clones, 60% to 80% recorded once. Sample: memory CD4+ T cells sorted from blood. The subset here: CD45RA-negative fraction. The chain is built from TRBV19 and TRBJ2-1; tentative D call: TRBD2 (5 bases). This clonotype was sampled from a man between 18 and 35 years old in good health. CDR3: CASSSQTRGEQFF. The CDR3 nucleotides read TGTGCCAGTAGTAGTCAAACCCGGGGTGAGCAGTTCTTC.